This TCR beta chain was captured in a study of blood T cells in healthy people across ages. This clonotype was counted at least ten times. This CDR3 contains 15 residues. Germline V gene sequence: CDR1 DFQATT, CDR2 SNEGSKA (reference sequence). V gave up 6 bases and J gave up 2 bases; unmatched junction bases: 12. A second about 6 to 12 cycle PCR used barcoded and J-beta primers. TCRdb re-derived calls from the 5' RACE reads in MiXCR, one entry per CDR3 protein. The repertoire holds under 1,000,000 distinct CDR3 sequences, with roughly 40% as singletons. The chain recombines TRBV20-1 with TRBJ2-5; TRBD1 aligns across 7 bases. The sequence derives from a man aged 18 to 30 in good health. Sequenced material: blood. The CDR3 DNA reads TGCAGTGCCTATGACAGGGCTGTCTCTCAAGAGACCCAGTACTTC. It codes for CSAYDRAVSQETQYF.